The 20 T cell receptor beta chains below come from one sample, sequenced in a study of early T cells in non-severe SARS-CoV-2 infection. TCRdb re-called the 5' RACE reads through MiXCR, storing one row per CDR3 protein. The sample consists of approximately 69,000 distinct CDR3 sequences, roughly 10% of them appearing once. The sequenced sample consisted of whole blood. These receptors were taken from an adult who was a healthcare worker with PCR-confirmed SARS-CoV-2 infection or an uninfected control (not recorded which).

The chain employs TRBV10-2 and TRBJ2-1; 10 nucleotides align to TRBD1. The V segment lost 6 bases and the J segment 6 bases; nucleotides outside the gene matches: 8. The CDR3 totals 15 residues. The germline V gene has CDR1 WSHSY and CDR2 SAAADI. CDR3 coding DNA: TGCGCCAGCAGCAGTTCCGGGACAGGGGCCAATGAGCAGTTCTTC. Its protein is CASSSSGTGANEQFF.

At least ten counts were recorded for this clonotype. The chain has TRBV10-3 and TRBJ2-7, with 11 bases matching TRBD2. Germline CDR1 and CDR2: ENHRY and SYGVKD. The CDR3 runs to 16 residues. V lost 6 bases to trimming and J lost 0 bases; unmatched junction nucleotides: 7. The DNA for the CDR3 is TGTGCCATCAGAGGGACTAGCGGAAGGAGCTCCTACGAGCAGTACTTC. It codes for CAIRGTSGRSSYEQYF.

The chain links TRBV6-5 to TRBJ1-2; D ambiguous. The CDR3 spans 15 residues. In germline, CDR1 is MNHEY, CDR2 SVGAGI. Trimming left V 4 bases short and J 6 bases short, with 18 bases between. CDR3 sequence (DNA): TGTGCCAGCAGTTCCACCGGAGGGAGTTACGATGGCTACACCTTC. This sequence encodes CASSSTGGSYDGYTF.

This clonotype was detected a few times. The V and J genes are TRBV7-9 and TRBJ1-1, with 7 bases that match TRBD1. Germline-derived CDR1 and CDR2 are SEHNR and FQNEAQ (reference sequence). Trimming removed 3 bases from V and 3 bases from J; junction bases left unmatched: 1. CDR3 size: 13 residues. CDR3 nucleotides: TGTGCCAGCAGCTTGACAGGGTACACTGAAGCTTTCTTT. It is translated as CASSLTGYTEAFF.

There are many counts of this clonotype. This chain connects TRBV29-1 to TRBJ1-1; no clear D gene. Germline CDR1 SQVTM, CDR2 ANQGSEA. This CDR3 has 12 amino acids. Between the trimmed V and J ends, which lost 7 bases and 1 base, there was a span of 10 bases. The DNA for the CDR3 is TGCAGCGGTGGAAGGAGGAACACTGAAGCTTTCTTT. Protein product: CSGGRRNTEAFF.

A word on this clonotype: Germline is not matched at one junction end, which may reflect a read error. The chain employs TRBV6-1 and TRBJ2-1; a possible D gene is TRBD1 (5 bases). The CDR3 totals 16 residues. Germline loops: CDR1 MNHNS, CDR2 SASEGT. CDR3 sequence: CVSSEYPQGAYNEQFF. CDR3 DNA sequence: TGTGTCAGCAGTGAATATCCCCAGGGCGCCTACAATGAGCAGTTCTTC.

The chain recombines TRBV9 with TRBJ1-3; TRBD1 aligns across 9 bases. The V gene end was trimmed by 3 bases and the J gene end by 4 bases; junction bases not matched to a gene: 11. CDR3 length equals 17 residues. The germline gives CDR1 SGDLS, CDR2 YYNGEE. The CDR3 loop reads CASSESPGQGKGNTIYF. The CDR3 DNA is TGTGCCAGCAGCGAAAGCCCCGGACAGGGGAAGGGAAACACCATATATTTT. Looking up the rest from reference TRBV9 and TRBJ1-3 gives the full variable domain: DSGVTQTPKHLITATGQRVTLRCSPRSGDLSVYWYQQSLDQGLQFLIQYYNGEERAKGNILERFSAQQFPDLHSELNLSSLELGDSALYFCASSESPGQGKGNTIYFGEGSWLTVV.

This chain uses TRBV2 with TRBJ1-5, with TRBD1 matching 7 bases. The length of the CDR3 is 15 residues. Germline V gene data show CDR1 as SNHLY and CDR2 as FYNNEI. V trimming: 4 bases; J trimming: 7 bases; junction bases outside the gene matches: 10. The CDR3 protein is CASSAGGRGRQPQHF. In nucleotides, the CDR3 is TGTGCCAGCAGTGCGGGAGGCAGGGGGAGGCAGCCCCAGCATTTT.

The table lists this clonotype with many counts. The CDR3, as DNA: TGTGCCAGCAGCCAAGCACAACAGGGTCCTCCTGAAGCTTTCTTT. Translation: CASSQAQQGPPEAFF. The chain links TRBV4-2 to TRBJ1-1; possibly TRBD1 for D (6 bases). CDR1 is LGHNA and CDR2 is YNFKEQ in the germline V gene. The V gene lost 1 base and the J gene lost 6 bases, with 15 bases spanning the gap. The CDR3 spans 15 residues.

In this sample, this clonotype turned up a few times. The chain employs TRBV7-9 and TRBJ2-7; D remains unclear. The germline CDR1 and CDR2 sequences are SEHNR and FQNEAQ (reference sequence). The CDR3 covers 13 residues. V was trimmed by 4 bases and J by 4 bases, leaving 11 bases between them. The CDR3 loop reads CASSSWASYEQYF. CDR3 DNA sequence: TGTGCCAGCAGCTCCTGGGCTTCGTACGAGCAGTACTTC.

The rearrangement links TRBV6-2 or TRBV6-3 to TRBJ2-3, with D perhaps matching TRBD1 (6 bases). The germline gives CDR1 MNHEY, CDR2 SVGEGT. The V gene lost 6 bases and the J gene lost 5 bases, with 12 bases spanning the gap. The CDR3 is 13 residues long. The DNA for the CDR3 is TGTGCCAGCAGCCTGGACAGACGAGATACGCAGTATTTT. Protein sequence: CASSLDRRDTQYF.

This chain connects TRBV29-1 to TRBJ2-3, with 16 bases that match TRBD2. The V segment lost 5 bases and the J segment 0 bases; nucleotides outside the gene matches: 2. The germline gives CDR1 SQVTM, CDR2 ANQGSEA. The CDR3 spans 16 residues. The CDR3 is CSVTGLAGGSTDTQYF. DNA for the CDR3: TGCAGCGTTACGGGACTAGCGGGGGGGAGCACAGATACGCAGTATTTT.

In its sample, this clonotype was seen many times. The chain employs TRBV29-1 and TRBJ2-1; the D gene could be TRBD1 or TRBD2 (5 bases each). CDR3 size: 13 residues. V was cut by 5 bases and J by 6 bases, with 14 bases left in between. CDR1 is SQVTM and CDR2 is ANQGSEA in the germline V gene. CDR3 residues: CSVQRGSSNEQFF. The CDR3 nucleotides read TGCAGCGTTCAACGGGGCAGCTCCAATGAGCAGTTCTTC.

The CDR3 DNA sequence: TGTGCCAGCAGCCCACGACTAGCGGGGGCCCGGGAGCTGTTTTTT. Translating gives CASSPRLAGARELFF. The V gene is TRBV7-8, the J gene TRBJ2-2; 12 bases line up with TRBD2. CDR1 SGHVS and CDR2 FQNEAQ come from the germline V gene. J gave up 9 bases and V 5 bases, and 7 bases lay outside the gene matches. The CDR3 loop spans 15 amino acids.

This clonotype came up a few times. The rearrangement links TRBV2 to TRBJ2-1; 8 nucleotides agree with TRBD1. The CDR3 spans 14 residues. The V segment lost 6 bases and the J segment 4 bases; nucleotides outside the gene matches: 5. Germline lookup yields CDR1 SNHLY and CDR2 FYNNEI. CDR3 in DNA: TGTGCCAGCAGGAGGGACAGGTCTTACAATGAGCAGTTCTTC. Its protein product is CASRRDRSYNEQFF.

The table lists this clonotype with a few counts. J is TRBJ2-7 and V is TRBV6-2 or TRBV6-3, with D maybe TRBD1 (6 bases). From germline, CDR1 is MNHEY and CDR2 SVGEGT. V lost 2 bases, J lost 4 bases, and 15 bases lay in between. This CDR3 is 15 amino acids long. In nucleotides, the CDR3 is TGTGCCAGCAGTTACCCACAGGGAATCCTGTACGAGCAGTACTTC. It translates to CASSYPQGILYEQYF.

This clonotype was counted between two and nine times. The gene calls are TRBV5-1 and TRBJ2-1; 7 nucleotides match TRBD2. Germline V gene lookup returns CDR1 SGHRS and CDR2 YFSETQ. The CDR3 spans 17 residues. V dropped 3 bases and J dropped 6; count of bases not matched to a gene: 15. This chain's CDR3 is CASSYSPGGGRLNEQFF. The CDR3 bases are TGCGCCAGCAGCTATTCCCCTGGGGGAGGGCGGCTCAATGAGCAGTTCTTC.

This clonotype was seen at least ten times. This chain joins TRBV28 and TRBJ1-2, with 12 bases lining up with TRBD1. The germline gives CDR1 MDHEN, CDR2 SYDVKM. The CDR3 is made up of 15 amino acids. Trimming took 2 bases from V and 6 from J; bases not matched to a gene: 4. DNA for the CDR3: TGTGCCAGCAGTTTAATAGGGACAGGGGGCCATGGCTACACCTTC. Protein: CASSLIGTGGHGYTF.

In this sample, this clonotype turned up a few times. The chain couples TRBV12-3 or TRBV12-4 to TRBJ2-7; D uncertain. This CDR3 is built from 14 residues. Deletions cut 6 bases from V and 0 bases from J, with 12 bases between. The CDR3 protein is CASRPGRLSYEQYF. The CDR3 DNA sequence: TGTGCCAGCAGGCCCGGCAGACTCTCCTACGAGCAGTACTTC.

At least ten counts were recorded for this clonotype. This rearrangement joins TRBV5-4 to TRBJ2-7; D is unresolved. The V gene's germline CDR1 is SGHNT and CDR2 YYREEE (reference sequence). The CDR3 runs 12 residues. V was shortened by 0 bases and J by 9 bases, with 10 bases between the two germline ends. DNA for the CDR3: TGTGCCAGCAGCTTGGAGGATACGGGGCAGTACTTC. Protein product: CASSLEDTGQYF.